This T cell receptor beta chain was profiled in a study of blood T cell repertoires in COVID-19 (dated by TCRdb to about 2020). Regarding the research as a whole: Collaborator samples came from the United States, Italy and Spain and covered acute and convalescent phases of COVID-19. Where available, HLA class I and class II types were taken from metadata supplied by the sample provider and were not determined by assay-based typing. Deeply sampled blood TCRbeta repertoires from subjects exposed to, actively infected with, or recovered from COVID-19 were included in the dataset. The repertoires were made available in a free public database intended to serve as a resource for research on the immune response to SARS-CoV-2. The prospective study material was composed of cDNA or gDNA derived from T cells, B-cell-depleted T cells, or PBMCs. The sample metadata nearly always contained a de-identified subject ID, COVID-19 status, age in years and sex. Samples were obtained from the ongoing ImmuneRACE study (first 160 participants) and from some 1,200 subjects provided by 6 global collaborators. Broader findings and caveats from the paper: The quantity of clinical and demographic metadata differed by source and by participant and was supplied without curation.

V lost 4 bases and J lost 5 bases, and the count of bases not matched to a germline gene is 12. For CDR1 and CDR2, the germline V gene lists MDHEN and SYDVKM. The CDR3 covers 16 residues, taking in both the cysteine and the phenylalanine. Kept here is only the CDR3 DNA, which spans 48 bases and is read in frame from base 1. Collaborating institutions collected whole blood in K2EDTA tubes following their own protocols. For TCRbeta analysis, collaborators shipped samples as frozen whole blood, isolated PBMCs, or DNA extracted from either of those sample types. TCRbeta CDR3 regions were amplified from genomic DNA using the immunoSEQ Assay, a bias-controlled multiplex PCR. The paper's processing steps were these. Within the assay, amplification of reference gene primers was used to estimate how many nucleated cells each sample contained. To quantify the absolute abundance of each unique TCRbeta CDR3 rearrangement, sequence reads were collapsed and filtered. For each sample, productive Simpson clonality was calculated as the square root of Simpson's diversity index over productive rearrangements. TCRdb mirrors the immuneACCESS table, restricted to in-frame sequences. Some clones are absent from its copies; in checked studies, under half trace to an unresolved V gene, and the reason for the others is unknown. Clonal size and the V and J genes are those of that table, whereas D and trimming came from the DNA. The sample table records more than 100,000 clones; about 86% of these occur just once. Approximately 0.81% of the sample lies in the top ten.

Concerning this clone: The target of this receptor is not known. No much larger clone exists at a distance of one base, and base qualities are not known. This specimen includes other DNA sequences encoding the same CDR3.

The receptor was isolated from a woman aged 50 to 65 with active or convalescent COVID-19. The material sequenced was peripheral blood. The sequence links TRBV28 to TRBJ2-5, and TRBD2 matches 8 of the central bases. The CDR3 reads CASSSSGSEQRETQYF. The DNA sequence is TGTGCCAGCAGTTCCAGCGGGAGTGAGCAGCGGGAGACCCAGTACTTC.